This T cell receptor beta chain derives from a study of Ad26.COV2.S vaccination and SARS-CoV-2 variants. On the study more broadly: Ad26.COV2.S arm of COV1001 included the donor. The study gave Ad26.COV2.S intramuscularly, once or twice 56 days apart. Study-wide results and limits: Total T cell responses were possibly underestimated by TCR breadth and depth analyses. Placebo recipients had lower spike-specific TCR breadth than vaccine recipients.

Treatment defined: some 19 received Ad26.COV2.S at low or high dose, single or two shots; about 5 received placebo; per-sample allocation not given. Samples came from day 63 after the first vaccine or placebo injection. The CDR3 runs 15 residues. CDR1 is LGHDT, CDR2 YNNKEL, per germline (reference sequence). V trimming: 1 base; J trimming: 5 bases; junction bases outside the gene matches: 6. A note on this clone: The target antigen is unknown.

Assay used: immunoSEQ multiplex PCR; TCRdb lists only in-frame clones, some missing. This table holds a few hundred thousand clones, roughly 90% found once. The receptor comes from a person aged 18-60 years who received the Ad26.COV2.S COVID-19 vaccine or a placebo. The sequencing used peripheral blood, collected in a trial of Ad26.COV2.S vaccine versus placebo. The chain employs TRBV3-1 (or the pseudogene TRBV3-2) and TRBJ1-1; 8 bases match TRBD1. The CDR3 spells CASSQGTGTSTEAFF. As DNA, the CDR3 is TGTGCCAGCAGCCAAGGGACAGGGACGTCGACTGAAGCTTTCTTT.